Detailed here is one T cell receptor beta chain. Original methodology: Estimates of nucleated cell counts were drawn from the amplification of reference gene primers. TCRdb's table, derived via immunoSEQ multiplex PCR, lists solely in-frame clones and lacks some. Clone size and V and J calls were adopted from that table, with D and trimming inferred from the DNA. Of over 200,000 clones in the sample, around 83% were seen once. The V and J ends lost 6 bases and 5 bases respectively, with 17 bases between them. The CDR3 consists of 15 residues. Germline assignment: CDR1 MDHEN and CDR2 SYDVKM. The data were taken from a study of blood T cell repertoires in COVID-19. As for the study in general: Samples came from the United States, Italy and Spain, spanning acute and convalescent COVID-19.

Sequenced material: peripheral blood. The receptor was derived from a man older than 75 with acute or convalescent COVID-19. The genes are TRBV28 and TRBJ2-1, with D possibly matching TRBD2 (5 bases). CDR3 protein: CASSLRVFGDNEQFF. CDR3 DNA sequence: TGTGCCAGCAGCCTGAGGGTCTTTGGGGACAATGAGCAGTTCTTC.